The 30 T cell receptor beta chains listed next were all sequenced from one sample in a study of regulatory T cells in long-lasting Graves disease. Specified time point: newly diagnosed GD, antithyroid drugs for less than 3 months. From RNA extracted from PBMCs, the TCR library was made. In building TCR beta libraries, iRepertoire HTBI primers were used together with Arm-PCR of CDR3 regions. TCRdb ran MiXCR on the multiplex PCR reads and lists one entry per CDR3 protein. The sample holds about 540,000 distinct CDR3 sequences, roughly 13% seen once. These data also featured in a second study, about T cells in Graves' hyperthyroidism and ophthalmopathy.

The sequencing here drew on peripheral blood mononuclear cells (PBMCs), taken at new diagnosis, from a patient treated with antithyroid drugs. The receptors were sampled from a man younger than 45 with Graves disease.

This chain uses TRBV14 with TRBJ2-3, with D possibly being TRBD1 (6 bases). The germline V and J ends were trimmed by 1 base and 2 bases, with 13 bases remaining between them. Germline V gene sequence: CDR1 SGHDN, CDR2 FVKESK. The CDR3 has 16 residues. CDR3 nucleotide sequence: TGTGCCAGCAGCCAAGGTTACCGGGACAACACAGATACGCAGTATTTT. Translation gives CASSQGYRDNTDTQYF.

Details on this clonotype: Since a far larger clone is one base different, this is likely a read error. The chain recombines TRBV9 with TRBJ2-3; D uncertain. The CDR3 is 12 residues long. Looked up from germline, CDR1 is SGDLS and CDR2 is YYNGEE. The V end was cut by 5 bases, the J end by 6 bases, with 10 bases between. The CDR3 region is CASSDERDTQYF. The CDR3 nucleotides are TGTGCCAGCAGTGACGAAAGGGATACGCAGTATTTT. The full variable domain, in which reference TRBV9 and TRBJ2-3 provide the parts outside the CDR3, is DSGVTQTPKHLITATGQRVTLRCSPRSGDLSVYWYQQSLDQGLQFLIQYYNGEERAKGNILERFSAQQFPDLHSELNLSSLELGDSALYFCASSDERDTQYFGPGTRLTVL.

V gene TRBV12-3 or TRBV12-4 combines with J gene TRBJ2-5; 8 positions match TRBD1. J was trimmed by 0 bases and V by 1 base; bases with no gene match: 7. This CDR3 is 17 amino acids long. CDR3 sequence: CASSLGTGPKYQETQYF. CDR3 DNA: TGTGCCAGCAGTTTAGGGACAGGGCCCAAGTACCAAGAGACCCAGTACTTC.

CDR3 bases: TGCGCCAGCAGTGAGTCAGGGACAGGGGATACGCAGTATTTT. Protein sequence: CASSESGTGDTQYF. The chain employs TRBV10-1 and TRBJ2-3; TRBD1 matches 9 bases. This CDR3 is 14 amino acids long. J was trimmed by 6 bases and V by 0 bases; bases with no gene match: 1. Germline V lookup: CDR1 WNHNN, CDR2 SYGVQD (reference sequence).

This clonotype was seen a few times. CDR3 loop: CASSLRSTRDSPLHF. CDR3 coding DNA: TGTGCCAGCAGCTTAAGGTCAACCAGGGATTCACCCCTCCACTTT. The chain recombines TRBV11-3 with TRBJ1-6, with D perhaps matching TRBD1 (5 bases). V was shortened by 2 bases and J by 8 bases, with 13 bases between the two germline ends. Germline V gives CDR1 SGHNT, CDR2 YENEEA. The CDR3 runs to 15 residues.

V usage is TRBV6-4 and J usage is TRBJ2-1, with 14 positions matching TRBD2. Germline V CDR1 and CDR2: MRHNA, SNTAGT. The CDR3 covers 14 residues. The V gene end was trimmed by 6 bases and the J gene end by 10 bases; junction bases not matched to a gene: 5. CDR3 loop: CASSAGLAGEEQFF. CDR3 coding DNA: TGTGCCAGCAGCGCGGGACTAGCGGGAGAAGAGCAGTTCTTC.

The table lists this clonotype with many counts. V and J are TRBV29-1 and TRBJ2-5; 11 bases fit TRBD2. The V gene's germline CDR1 is SQVTM and CDR2 ANQGSEA. J lost 4 bases, V lost 0 bases, and 7 bases had no gene match. This CDR3 comprises 16 residues. The CDR3 region is CSVEDETSGSGETQYF. CDR3 in DNA: TGCAGCGTTGAAGACGAAACTAGCGGGAGTGGAGAGACCCAGTACTTC.

There are many counts of this clonotype. The gene calls are TRBV6-2 or TRBV6-3 and TRBJ2-1, with 10 nucleotides matching TRBD1. CDR1 and CDR2 (germline): MNHEY, SVGEGT. This CDR3 contains 17 residues. V trimming: 5 bases; J trimming: 4 bases; junction bases outside the gene matches: 11. Here the CDR3 DNA reads TGTGCCAGCAGTCCCCGACCGGGACAGGGGCCGTACAATGAGCAGTTCTTC. Its protein is CASSPRPGQGPYNEQFF.

Many counts were recorded for this clonotype. This chain uses TRBV30 with TRBJ2-3; D is perhaps TRBD2 (5 bases). Trimming cost V 4 bases and J 0 bases, with 5 bases left between them. Germline CDR1 and CDR2: GTSNPN and SVGIG (reference sequence). This CDR3 spans 12 amino acids. In nucleotides, the CDR3 is TGTGCCTGGACGGGGAGCACAGATACGCAGTATTTT. Its translation: CAWTGSTDTQYF.

The sample holds many counts of this clonotype. The genes are TRBV27 and TRBJ1-2; D is uncertain. Germline values: CDR1 MNHEY, CDR2 SMNVEV (reference sequence). V was clipped by 10 bases and J by 8 bases, with 14 bases between them. The CDR3 has 11 residues. CDR3 in DNA: TGTGCCACCAAAGGTGTTGGAGGCTACACCTTC. It translates to CATKGVGGYTF.

This clonotype was observed a few times. An end of the junction differs from the germline gene, which may be a read error. The gene calls are TRBV12-3 or TRBV12-4 and TRBJ2-1; the D gene is possibly TRBD1 (5 bases). The CDR3 covers 15 residues. CDR3 sequence (DNA): TGTGCCAGCAGCTCGAGCGACAGTCCACAAGAGACCCGGTACTTC. Encoded protein: CASSSSDSPQETRYF.

This clonotype was recorded at least ten times. This chain links TRBV5-6 with TRBJ2-1; 9 positions match TRBD2. The CDR3 covers 19 residues. The germline V gene has CDR1 SGHDT and CDR2 YYEEEE. V dropped 4 bases and J dropped 5; count of bases not matched to a gene: 19. CDR3 coding DNA: TGTGCCAGCAGCCTAACGCGGCGGGAGGGACGCGGGAGGGACAATGAGCAGTTCTTC. Translating it yields CASSLTRREGRGRDNEQFF.

The chain combines TRBV18 with TRBJ1-2; no firm D call. The germline V gene encodes CDR1 KGHSH and CDR2 LQKENI. V shed 3 bases and J shed 7 bases, with 15 bases lying between them. The CDR3 length is 14 residues. CDR3 residues: CASSPVIGRGGYTF. CDR3 sequence (DNA): TGTGCCAGCTCACCCGTTATCGGCCGGGGTGGCTACACCTTC. The whole variable domain, filled in from reference TRBV18 and TRBJ1-2, reads NAGVMQNPRHLVRRRGQEARLRCSPMKGHSHVYWYRQLPEEGLKFMVYLQKENIIDESGMPKERFSAEFPKEGPSILRIQQVVRGDSAAYFCASSPVIGRGGYTFGSGTRLTVV.

The table lists this clonotype with many counts. This rearrangement joins TRBV20-1 to TRBJ2-1, with 9 nucleotides matching TRBD2. The CDR3 is 12 residues long. Looked up from germline, CDR1 is DFQATT and CDR2 is SNEGSKA (reference sequence). V shed 6 bases, J shed 9 bases, and the junction held 6 bases outside the gene matches. The CDR3 spells CSARLAASEQFF. The CDR3 DNA is TGCAGTGCAAGACTAGCGGCCAGTGAGCAGTTCTTC.

This clonotype has only a few counts. V and J are TRBV6-1 and TRBJ2-3, with D perhaps TRBD1 (6 bases). Germline V CDR1 and CDR2: MNHNS, SASEGT. Trimming stripped 10 bases from V and 7 bases from J, with 15 bases between. CDR3 size: 12 residues. This CDR3 is CATHQGKYTQYF. The CDR3 coding sequence is TGTGCCACCCACCAGGGGAAGTATACGCAGTATTTT.

This clonotype was seen many times. This chain connects TRBV6-5 to TRBJ2-7; D unclear. Trimming shortened V by 0 bases and J by 4 bases, and 7 bases separated the two germline ends. There are 13 residues in the CDR3. Looked up from germline, CDR1 is MNHEY and CDR2 is SVGAGI. The CDR3 sequence: CASSYSVGYEQYF. The CDR3 coding sequence is TGTGCCAGCAGTTACTCAGTGGGGTACGAGCAGTACTTC.

The chain uses TRBV12-3 or TRBV12-4 and TRBJ2-5; 10 nucleotides line up with TRBD2. Germline trimming cut 8 bases from V and 5 bases from J; bases unmatched to any gene: 11. The CDR3 has 15 residues. In DNA form, the CDR3 reads TGTGCCAGCCCTAGCGGGAGCAATGAGGGGGAGACCCAGTACTTC. Protein: CASPSGSNEGETQYF.

As to this clonotype: This may be a read error, as it is one base from a much larger clone. V and J are TRBV10-3 and TRBJ2-3; D unresolved. This CDR3 is 12 amino acids long. Trimming shortened V by 11 bases and J by 2 bases, and 11 bases separated the two germline ends. CDR1 is ENHRY, CDR2 SYGVKD, per germline. Here the CDR3 reads CAVSPSTDTQYF. CDR3 DNA sequence: TGTGCCGTCTCCCCGTCCACAGATACGCAGTATTTT.

This clonotype was counted many times. V is TRBV12-3 or TRBV12-4 and J is TRBJ2-7; no clear D. The CDR3 totals 13 residues. The V gene lost 3 bases and the J gene lost 2 bases, with 8 bases spanning the gap. The CDR3 DNA follows: TGTGCCAGCAGTTTGGAACGGCCCTACGAGCAGTACTTC. Translation gives CASSLERPYEQYF.

This clonotype was recorded a few times. This chain joins TRBV7-2 and TRBJ2-7; TRBD2 matches 11 bases. Trimming at V came to 5 bases and at J to 4 bases, leaving 4 bases not matched to a gene. Germline assignment: CDR1 SGHTA and CDR2 FQGNSA. The CDR3 runs 14 residues. The CDR3 loop is CASSRVAGGYEQYF. The CDR3 DNA follows: TGTGCCAGCAGCCGAGTAGCGGGAGGGTACGAGCAGTACTTC.

This clonotype occurred many times. The rearrangement uses TRBV27 and TRBJ1-3; D is unclear. CDR3 length: 14 residues. V shed 2 bases and J shed 0 bases, with 5 bases lying between them. Germline assignment: CDR1 MNHEY and CDR2 SMNVEV (reference sequence). The CDR3 region is CASSLDVSGNTIYF. The CDR3 region has the DNA TGTGCCAGCAGTTTAGATGTCTCTGGAAACACCATATATTTT.

This clonotype was recorded many times. The chain has TRBV5-5 and TRBJ2-6; the D is unclear. This CDR3 has 17 residues. Per germline, CDR1 SGHKS and CDR2 YYEKEE (reference sequence). Trimming removed 0 bases from V and 0 bases from J, with 10 bases in between. The CDR3 spells CASSLEVGRSGANVLTF. In DNA, the CDR3 is TGTGCCAGCAGCTTGGAAGTCGGACGCTCTGGGGCCAACGTCCTGACTTTC.

This clonotype has at least ten counts. This chain uses TRBV2 with TRBJ1-4; maybe TRBD1 (5 bases). The CDR3 has 13 residues. The V end was cut by 6 bases, the J end by 8 bases, with 13 bases between. The germline gives CDR1 SNHLY, CDR2 FYNNEI. The CDR3 bases are TGTGCCAGCAGGGAGGGGCAGCTCGAAAAACTGTTTTTT. It specifies CASREGQLEKLFF.

This clonotype occurred many times. CDR3 sequence reads: CASSSPLGARDEQFF. For the CDR3, the DNA is TGTGCCAGCAGCTCCCCATTGGGGGCCAGAGATGAGCAGTTCTTC. The rearrangement joins TRBV7-9 to TRBJ2-1; D perhaps matches TRBD1 (6 bases). Trimming took off 4 bases at V and 8 bases at J, with 18 bases between the two ends. This CDR3 is 15 amino acids long. Looked up from germline, CDR1 is SEHNR and CDR2 is FQNEAQ (reference sequence).

Ten or more counts support this clonotype. The rearrangement uses TRBV2 and TRBJ2-1; D may be TRBD1 or TRBD2 (6 bases each). V was clipped by 4 bases and J by 6 bases, with 19 bases between them. The CDR3 spans 16 residues. Germline lookup yields CDR1 SNHLY and CDR2 FYNNEI. The CDR3 protein is CASSVGGTFGGNEQFF. In DNA, the CDR3 is TGTGCCAGCAGTGTAGGGGGGACATTTGGGGGCAATGAGCAGTTCTTC.

On this clonotype itself: Possible read error: a much larger clone is one base away. This chain uses TRBV6-1 with TRBJ1-5; 8 bases are a match to TRBD1. The CDR3 length is 16 residues. CDR1 and CDR2 (germline): MNHNS, SASEGT. Trimming removed 3 bases from V and 2 bases from J; junction bases left unmatched: 6. CDR3 protein: CASSESTGGGNQPQHF. In DNA, the CDR3 is TGTGCCAGCAGTGAGTCCACAGGGGGGGGCAATCAGCCCCAGCATTTT.

This clonotype was seen many times. The gene calls are TRBV12-3 or TRBV12-4 and TRBJ1-2; 12 bases map to TRBD1. With 3 bases clipped from V and 4 bases from J, the junction kept 6 bases outside the gene matches. The CDR3 is made up of 16 amino acids. CDR3 nucleotides: TGTGCCAGCAGTTTGGGGACAGGGGGCGTCATCTATGGCTACACCTTC. Amino acid sequence: CASSLGTGGVIYGYTF.

V gene TRBV30 combines with J gene TRBJ2-7; no reliable D call. This CDR3 is built from 14 residues. V shed 0 bases and J shed 0 bases, with 9 bases lying between them. The germline gives CDR1 GTSNPN, CDR2 SVGIG (reference sequence). DNA for the CDR3: TGTGCCTGGAGTGTTCCCAGCCACTCCTACGAGCAGTACTTC. It yields the protein CAWSVPSHSYEQYF.

In the case of this clonotype: This may be a read error: a much more frequent sequence differs by one nucleotide. This sequence joins TRBV5-1 and TRBJ2-1; D might be TRBD1 or TRBD2, each matching 6 bases. This CDR3 is 15 amino acids long. Germline V gene sequence: CDR1 SGHRS, CDR2 YFSETQ. The CDR3 nucleotides are TGCACCAGCAGCTTGGGGGGCGGGCGTGACAATGAGCAGTTCTTC. It codes for CTSSLGGGRDNEQFF.

Turning to this clonotype: This could be a read error, since a much larger clone is one nucleotide away. J is TRBJ1-6 and V is TRBV6-1; D is perhaps TRBD1 (6 bases). The V gene's germline CDR1 is MNHNS and CDR2 SASEGT. Between the trimmed V and J ends, which lost 2 bases and 7 bases, there was a span of 9 bases. The CDR3 consists of 14 residues. The CDR3 region is CASSERGANSPLHF. In nucleotides, the CDR3 is TGTGCCAGCAGTGAACGGGGGGCGAATTCACCCCTCCACTTT.